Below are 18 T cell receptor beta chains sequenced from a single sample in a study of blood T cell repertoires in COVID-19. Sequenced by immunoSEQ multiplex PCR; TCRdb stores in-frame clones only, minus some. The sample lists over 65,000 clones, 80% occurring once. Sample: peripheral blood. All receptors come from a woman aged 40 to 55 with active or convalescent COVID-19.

As DNA, the CDR3 is TGTGCCAGCAGCTTAGCCTGGGGCGACACTGAAGCTTTCTTT. Translated: CASSLAWGDTEAFF. This chain links TRBV7-2 with TRBJ1-1; perhaps TRBD1 as D (5 bases). CDR1 and CDR2 (germline): SGHTA, FQGNSA. The CDR3 contains 14 residues. The V and J ends lost 0 bases and 3 bases respectively, with 8 bases between them. Full variable domain (outside the CDR3, taken from reference TRBV7-2 and TRBJ1-1): GAGVSQSPSNKVTEKGKDVELRCDPISGHTALYWYRQSLGQGLEFLIYFQGNSAPDKSGLPSDRFSAERTGGSVSTLTIQRTQQEDSAVYLCASSLAWGDTEAFFGQGTRLTVV.

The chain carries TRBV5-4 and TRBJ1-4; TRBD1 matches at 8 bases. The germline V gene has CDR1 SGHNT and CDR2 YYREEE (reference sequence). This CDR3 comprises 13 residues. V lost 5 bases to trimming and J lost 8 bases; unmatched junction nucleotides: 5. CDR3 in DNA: TGTGCCAGCAGACAGGGGGAGGAGGAAAAACTGTTTTTT. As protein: CASRQGEEEKLFF.

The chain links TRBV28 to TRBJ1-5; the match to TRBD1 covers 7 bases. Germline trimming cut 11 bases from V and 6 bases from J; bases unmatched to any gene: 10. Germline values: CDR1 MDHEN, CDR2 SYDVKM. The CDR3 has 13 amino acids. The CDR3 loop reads CASHRGRVQPQHF. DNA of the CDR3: TGTGCCTCCCACAGGGGAAGGGTTCAGCCCCAGCATTTT. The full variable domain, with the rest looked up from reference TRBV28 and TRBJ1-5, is DVKVTQSSRYLVKRTGEKVFLECVQDMDHENMFWYRQDPGLGLRLIYFSYDVKMKEKGDIPEGYSVSREKKERFSLILESASTNQTSMYLCASHRGRVQPQHFGDGTRLSIL.

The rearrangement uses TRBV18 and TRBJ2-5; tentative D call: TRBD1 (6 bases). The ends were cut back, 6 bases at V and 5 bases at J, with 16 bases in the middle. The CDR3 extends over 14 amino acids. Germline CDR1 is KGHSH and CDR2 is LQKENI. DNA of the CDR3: TGTGCCAGCTCGCCTCAGGGGAAGTGGGAGACCCAGTACTTC. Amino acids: CASSPQGKWETQYF.

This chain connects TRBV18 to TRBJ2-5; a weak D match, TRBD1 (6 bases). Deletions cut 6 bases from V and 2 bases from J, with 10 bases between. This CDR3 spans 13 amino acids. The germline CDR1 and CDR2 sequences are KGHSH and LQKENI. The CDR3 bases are TGTGCCAGCTCGACCGGGACACAAGAGACCCAGTACTTC. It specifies CASSTGTQETQYF. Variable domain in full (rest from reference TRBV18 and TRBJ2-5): NAGVMQNPRHLVRRRGQEARLRCSPMKGHSHVYWYRQLPEEGLKFMVYLQKENIIDESGMPKERFSAEFPKEGPSILRIQQVVRGDSAAYFCASSTGTQETQYFGPGTRLLVL.

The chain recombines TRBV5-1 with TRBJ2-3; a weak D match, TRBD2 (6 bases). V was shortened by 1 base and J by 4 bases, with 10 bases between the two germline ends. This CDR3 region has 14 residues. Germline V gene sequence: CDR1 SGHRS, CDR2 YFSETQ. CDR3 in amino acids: CASSLLRGADTQYF. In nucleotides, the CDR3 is TGCGCCAGCAGCTTGTTGCGGGGCGCAGATACGCAGTATTTT. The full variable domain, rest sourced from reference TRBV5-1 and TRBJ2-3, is KAGVTQTPRYLIKTRGQQVTLSCSPISGHRSVSWYQQTPGQGLQFLFEYFSETQRNKGNFPGRFSGRQFSNSRSEMNVSTLELGDSALYLCASSLLRGADTQYFGPGTRLTVL.

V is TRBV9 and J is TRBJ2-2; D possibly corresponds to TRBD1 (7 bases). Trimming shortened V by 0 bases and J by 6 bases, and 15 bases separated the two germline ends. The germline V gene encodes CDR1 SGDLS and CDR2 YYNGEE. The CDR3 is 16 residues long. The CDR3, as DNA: TGTGCCAGCAGCGTAGCCACGGGCAGGGGGGCCGGGGAGCTGTTTTTT. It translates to CASSVATGRGAGELFF.

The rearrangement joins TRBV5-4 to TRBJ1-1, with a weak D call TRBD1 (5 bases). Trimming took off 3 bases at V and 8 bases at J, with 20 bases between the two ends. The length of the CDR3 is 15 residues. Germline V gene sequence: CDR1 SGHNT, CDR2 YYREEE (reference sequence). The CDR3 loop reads CASSSKTTVHGEAFF. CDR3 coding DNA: TGTGCCAGCAGCTCCAAAACGACAGTTCACGGAGAAGCTTTCTTT.

CDR3 in amino acids: CASSSVMSSYEQYF. CDR3 bases: TGTGCCAGCAGTTCCGTAATGAGCTCCTACGAGCAGTACTTC. This chain links TRBV6-2 or TRBV6-3 with TRBJ2-7; D uncertain. This CDR3 comprises 14 residues. Germline V gives CDR1 MNHEY, CDR2 SVGEGT. V gave up 4 bases and J gave up 0 bases, with 10 bases separating them.

The CDR3 nucleotides are TGTGCCAGCAGAATAGCCCAGGGGGTATACAATGAGCAGTTCTTC. The encoded protein is CASRIAQGVYNEQFF. This chain connects TRBV7-2 to TRBJ2-1; 7 nucleotides line up with TRBD1. J lost 4 bases, V lost 6 bases, and 9 bases had no gene match. This CDR3 is built from 15 residues. Germline-derived CDR1 and CDR2 are SGHTA and FQGNSA.

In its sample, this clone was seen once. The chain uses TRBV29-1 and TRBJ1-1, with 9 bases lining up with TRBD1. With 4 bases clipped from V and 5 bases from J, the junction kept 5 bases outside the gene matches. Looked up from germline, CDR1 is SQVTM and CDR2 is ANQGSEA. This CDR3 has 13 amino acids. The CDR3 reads CSVAHGTGTEAFF. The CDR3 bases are TGCAGCGTTGCCCACGGGACAGGGACTGAAGCTTTCTTT.

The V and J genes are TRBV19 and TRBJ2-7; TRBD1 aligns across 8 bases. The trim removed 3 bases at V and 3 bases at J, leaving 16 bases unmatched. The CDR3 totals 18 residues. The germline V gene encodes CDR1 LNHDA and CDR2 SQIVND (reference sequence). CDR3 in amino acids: CASSIETGVPGTGYEQYF. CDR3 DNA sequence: TGTGCCAGTAGTATCGAGACAGGGGTTCCGGGGACAGGCTACGAGCAGTACTTC.

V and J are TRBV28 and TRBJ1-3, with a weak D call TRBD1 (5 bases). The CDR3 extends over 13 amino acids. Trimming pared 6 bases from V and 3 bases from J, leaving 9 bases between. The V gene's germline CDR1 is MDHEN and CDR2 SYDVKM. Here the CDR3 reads CASSRQYGNTIYF. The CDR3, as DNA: TGTGCCAGCAGCCGACAGTATGGAAACACCATATATTTT.

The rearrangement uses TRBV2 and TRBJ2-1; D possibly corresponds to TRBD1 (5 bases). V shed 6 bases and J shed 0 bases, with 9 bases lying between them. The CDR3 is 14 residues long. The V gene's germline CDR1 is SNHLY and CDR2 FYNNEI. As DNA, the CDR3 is TGTGCCAGCAGGGACATCTCCTCCTACAATGAGCAGTTCTTC. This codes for CASRDISSYNEQFF.

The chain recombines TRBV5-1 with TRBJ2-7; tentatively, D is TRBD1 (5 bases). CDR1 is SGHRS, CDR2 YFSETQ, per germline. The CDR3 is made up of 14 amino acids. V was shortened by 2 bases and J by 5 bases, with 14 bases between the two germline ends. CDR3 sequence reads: CASSLRKPRDEQYF. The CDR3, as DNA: TGCGCCAGCAGCTTAAGGAAACCCAGGGACGAGCAGTACTTC.

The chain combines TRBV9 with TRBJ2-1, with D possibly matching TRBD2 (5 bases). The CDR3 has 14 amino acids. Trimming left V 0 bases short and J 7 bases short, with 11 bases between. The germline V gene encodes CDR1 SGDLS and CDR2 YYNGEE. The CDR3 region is CASSVGPSGNEQFF. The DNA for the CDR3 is TGTGCCAGCAGCGTAGGGCCCTCGGGGAATGAGCAGTTCTTC.

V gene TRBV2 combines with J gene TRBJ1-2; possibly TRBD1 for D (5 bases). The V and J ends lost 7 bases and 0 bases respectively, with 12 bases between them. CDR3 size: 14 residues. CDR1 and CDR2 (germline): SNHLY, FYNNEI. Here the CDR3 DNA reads TGTGCCAGCAAGCCAGGGCCAACTAACTATGGCTACACCTTC. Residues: CASKPGPTNYGYTF.

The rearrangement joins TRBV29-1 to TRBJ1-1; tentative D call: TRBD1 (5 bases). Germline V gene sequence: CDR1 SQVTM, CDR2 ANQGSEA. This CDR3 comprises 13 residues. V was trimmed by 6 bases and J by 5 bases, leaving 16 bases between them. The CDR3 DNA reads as TGCAGCGTCAAATCGGGGGGTCGGACTGAAGCTTTCTTT. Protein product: CSVKSGGRTEAFF.